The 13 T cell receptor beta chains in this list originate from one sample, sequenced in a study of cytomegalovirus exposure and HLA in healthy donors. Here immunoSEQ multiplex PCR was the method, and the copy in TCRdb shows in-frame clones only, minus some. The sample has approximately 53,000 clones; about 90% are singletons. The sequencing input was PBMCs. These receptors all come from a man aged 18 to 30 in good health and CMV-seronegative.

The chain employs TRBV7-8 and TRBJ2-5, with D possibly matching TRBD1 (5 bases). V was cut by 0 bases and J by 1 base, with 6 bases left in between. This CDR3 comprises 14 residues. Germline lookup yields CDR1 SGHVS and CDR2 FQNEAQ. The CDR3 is CASSLAGAQETQYF. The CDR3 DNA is TGTGCCAGCAGCTTAGCAGGGGCCCAAGAGACCCAGTACTTC.

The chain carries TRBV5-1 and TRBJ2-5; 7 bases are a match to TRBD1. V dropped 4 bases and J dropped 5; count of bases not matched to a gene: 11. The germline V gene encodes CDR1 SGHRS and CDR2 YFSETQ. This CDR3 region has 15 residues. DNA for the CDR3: TGCGCCAGCAGCGGAGAGGGGGCTACGGGGGAGACCCAGTACTTC. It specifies CASSGEGATGETQYF.

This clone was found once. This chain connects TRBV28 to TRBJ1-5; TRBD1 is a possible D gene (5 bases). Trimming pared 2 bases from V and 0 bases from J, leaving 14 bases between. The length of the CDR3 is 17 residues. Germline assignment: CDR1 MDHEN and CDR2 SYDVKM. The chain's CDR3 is CASSLEFSRDSNQPQHF. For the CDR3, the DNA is TGTGCCAGCAGTTTAGAATTCTCCAGGGATAGCAATCAGCCCCAGCATTTT.

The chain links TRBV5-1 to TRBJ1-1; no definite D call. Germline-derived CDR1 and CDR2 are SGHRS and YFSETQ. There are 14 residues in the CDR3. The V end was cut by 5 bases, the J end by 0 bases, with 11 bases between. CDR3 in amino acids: CASRYDSMNTEAFF. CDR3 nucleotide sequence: TGCGCCAGCAGATATGACTCGATGAACACTGAAGCTTTCTTT.

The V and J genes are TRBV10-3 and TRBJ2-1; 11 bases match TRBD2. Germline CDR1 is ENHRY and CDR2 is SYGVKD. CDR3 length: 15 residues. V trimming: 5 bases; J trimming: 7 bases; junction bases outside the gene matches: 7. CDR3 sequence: CAISPTSGRGNEQFF. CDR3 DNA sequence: TGTGCCATCAGTCCTACTAGCGGGAGAGGTAATGAGCAGTTCTTC.

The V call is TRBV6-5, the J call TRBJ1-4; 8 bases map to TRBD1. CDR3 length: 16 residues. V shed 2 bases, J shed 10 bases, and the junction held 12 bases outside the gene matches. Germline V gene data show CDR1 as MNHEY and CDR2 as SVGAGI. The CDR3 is CASSYGQGGSVPKLFF. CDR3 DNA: TGTGCCAGCAGTTACGGACAGGGTGGTTCAGTCCCAAAACTGTTTTTT.

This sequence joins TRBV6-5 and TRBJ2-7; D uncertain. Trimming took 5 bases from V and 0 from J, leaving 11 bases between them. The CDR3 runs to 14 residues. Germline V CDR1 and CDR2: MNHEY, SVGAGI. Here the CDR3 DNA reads TGTGCCAGCAGTCCCCGCTCTACCTCCTACGAGCAGTACTTC. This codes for CASSPRSTSYEQYF.

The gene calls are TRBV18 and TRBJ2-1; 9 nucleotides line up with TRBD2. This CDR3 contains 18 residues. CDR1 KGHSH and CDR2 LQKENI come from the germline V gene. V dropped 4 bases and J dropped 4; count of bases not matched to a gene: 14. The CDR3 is CASSLIPGLAPEYNEQFF. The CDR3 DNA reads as TGTGCCAGCTCACTAATACCGGGACTAGCACCTGAATACAATGAGCAGTTCTTC.

For the CDR3, the DNA is TGTGCCATCAGTGGGGTGGGACAGGGACTAGCGGGACCCTACAATGAGCAGTTCTTC. It codes for CAISGVGQGLAGPYNEQFF. V gene TRBV10-3 combines with J gene TRBJ2-1; 13 nucleotides match TRBD2. Germline V gene sequence: CDR1 ENHRY, CDR2 SYGVKD. The CDR3 is made up of 19 amino acids. The V and J ends lost 4 bases and 2 bases, in that order; junction bases with no gene match: 11.

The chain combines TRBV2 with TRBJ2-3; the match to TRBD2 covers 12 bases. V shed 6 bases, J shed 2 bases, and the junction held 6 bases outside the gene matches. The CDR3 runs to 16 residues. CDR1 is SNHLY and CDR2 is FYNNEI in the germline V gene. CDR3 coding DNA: TGTGCCAGCAGGGGGACTAGCGGGTGGTACACAGATACGCAGTATTTT. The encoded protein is CASRGTSGWYTDTQYF. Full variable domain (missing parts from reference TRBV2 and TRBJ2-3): EPEVTQTPSHQVTQMGQEVILRCVPISNHLYFYWYRQILGQKVEFLVSFYNNEISEKSEIFDDQFSVERPDGSNFTLKIRSTKLEDSAMYFCASRGTSGWYTDTQYFGPGTRLTVL.

The CDR3 DNA is TGTGCCATCCAGGACAGGGTGGGAGAGACCCAGTACTTC. It specifies CAIQDRVGETQYF. This sequence joins TRBV2 and TRBJ2-5, with 8 bases that match TRBD1. After removal of 10 bases from V and 4 bases from J, the junction contained 8 bases not matched to a gene. The germline gives CDR1 SNHLY, CDR2 FYNNEI. The CDR3 runs to 13 residues.

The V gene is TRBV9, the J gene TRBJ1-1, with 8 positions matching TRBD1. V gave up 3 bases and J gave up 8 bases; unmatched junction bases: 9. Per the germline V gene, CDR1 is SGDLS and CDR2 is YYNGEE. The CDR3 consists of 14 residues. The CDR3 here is CASSGGTGGIEAFF. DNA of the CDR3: TGTGCCAGCAGCGGGGGGACAGGAGGTATAGAAGCTTTCTTT.

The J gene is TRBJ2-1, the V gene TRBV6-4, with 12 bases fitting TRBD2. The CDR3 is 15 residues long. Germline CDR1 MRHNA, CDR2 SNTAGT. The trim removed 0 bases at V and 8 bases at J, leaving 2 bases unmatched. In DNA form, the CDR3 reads TGTGCCAGCAGTGACTCGACTAGCGGGGGCCATGAGCAGTTCTTC. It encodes CASSDSTSGGHEQFF.